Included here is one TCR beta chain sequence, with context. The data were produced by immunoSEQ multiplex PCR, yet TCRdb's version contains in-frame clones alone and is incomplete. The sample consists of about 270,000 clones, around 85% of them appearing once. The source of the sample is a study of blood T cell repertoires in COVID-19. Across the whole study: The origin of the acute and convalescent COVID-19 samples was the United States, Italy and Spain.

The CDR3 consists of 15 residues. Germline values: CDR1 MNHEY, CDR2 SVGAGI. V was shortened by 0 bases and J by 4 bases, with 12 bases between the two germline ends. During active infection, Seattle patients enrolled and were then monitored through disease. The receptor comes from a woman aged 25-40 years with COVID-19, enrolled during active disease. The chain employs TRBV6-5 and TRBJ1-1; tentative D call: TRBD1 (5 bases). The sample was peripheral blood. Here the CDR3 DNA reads TGTGCCAGCAGTTACTCGGAGGGGAAGGTCACTGAAGCTTTCTTT. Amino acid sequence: CASSYSEGKVTEAFF.